This T cell receptor (beta chain) was captured in a study of T cell responses to AZD1222 COVID-19 vaccine. TCRdb keeps only in-frame clones here, not all; method: immunoSEQ multiplex PCR. This table has 100,000 or so clones, around nine tenths appearing once. Points on this clone: Its antigen is unidentified.

Study-wide points: Donors, mostly white British, included more females; clonal diversity was possibly underestimated.

The material sequenced was peripheral blood, taken on day 0 of AZD1222 vaccination. This receptor was obtained from an adult in good health.

The CDR3 sequence: CASSQDRAGGNEKLFF. The CDR3 region has the DNA TGCGCCAGCAGCCAAGATCGGGCAGGGGGGAATGAAAAACTGTTTTTT. V and J are TRBV4-3 and TRBJ1-4; 7 nucleotides match TRBD1. Looked up from germline, CDR1 is LGHNA and CDR2 is YSLEER. Trimming at V came to 0 bases and at J to 5 bases, leaving 6 bases not matched to a gene. The CDR3 loop spans 16 amino acids.